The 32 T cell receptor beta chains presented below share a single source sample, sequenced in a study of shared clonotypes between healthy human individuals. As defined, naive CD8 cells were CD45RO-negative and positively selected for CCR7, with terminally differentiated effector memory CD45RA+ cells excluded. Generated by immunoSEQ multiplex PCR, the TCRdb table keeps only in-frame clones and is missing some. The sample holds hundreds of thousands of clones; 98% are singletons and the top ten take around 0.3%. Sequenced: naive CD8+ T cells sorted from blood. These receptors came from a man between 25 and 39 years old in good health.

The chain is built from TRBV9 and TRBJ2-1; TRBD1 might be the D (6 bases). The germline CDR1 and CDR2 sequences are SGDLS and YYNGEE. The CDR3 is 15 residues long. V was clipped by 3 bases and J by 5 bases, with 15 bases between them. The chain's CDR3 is CASSAGHTLDNEQFF. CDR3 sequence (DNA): TGTGCCAGCAGCGCGGGACACACCTTAGACAATGAGCAGTTCTTC.

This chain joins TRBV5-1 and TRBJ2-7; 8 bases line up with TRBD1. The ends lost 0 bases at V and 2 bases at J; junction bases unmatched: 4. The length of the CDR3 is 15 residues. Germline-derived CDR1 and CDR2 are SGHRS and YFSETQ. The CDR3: CASSLGTGNPYEQYF. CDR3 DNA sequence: TGCGCCAGCAGCTTGGGGACAGGGAATCCCTACGAGCAGTACTTC.

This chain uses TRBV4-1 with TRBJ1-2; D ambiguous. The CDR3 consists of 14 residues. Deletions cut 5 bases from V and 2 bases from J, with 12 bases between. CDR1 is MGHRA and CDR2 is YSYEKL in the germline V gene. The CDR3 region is CASSAFGSNYGYTF. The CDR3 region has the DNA TGCGCCAGCAGCGCTTTTGGCTCAAACTATGGCTACACCTTC.

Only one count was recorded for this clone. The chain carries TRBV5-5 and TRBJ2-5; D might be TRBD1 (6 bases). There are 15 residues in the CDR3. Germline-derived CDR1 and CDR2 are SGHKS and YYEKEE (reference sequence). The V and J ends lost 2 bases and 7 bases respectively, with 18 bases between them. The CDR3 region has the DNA TGTGCCAGCAGCTTTTCCTCGACAGGATCTGGGACCCAGTACTTC. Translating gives CASSFSSTGSGTQYF.

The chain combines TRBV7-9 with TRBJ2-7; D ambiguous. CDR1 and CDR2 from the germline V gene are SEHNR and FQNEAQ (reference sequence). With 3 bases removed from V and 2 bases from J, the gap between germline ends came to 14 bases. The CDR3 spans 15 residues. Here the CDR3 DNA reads TGTGCCAGCAGCTTTACCCCCCCGGATACCTACGAGCAGTACTTC. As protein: CASSFTPPDTYEQYF.

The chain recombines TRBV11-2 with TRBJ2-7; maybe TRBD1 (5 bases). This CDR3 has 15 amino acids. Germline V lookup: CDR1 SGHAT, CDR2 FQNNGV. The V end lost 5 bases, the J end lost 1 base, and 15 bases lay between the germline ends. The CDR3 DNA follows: TGTGCCAGCAGCCCTGGAAGACAGTATTCCTACGAGCAGTACTTC. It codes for CASSPGRQYSYEQYF. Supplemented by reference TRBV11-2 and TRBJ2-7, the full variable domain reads EAGVAQSPRYKIIEKRQSVAFWCNPISGHATLYWYQQILGQGPKLLIQFQNNGVVDDSQLPKDRFSAERLKGVDSTLKIQPAKLEDSAVYLCASSPGRQYSYEQYFGPGTRLTVT.

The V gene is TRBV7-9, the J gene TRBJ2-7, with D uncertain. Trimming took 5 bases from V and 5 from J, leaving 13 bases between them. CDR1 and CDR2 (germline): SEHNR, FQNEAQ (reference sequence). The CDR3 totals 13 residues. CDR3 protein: CASSRALLDEQYF. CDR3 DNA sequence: TGTGCCAGCAGCCGGGCTTTGCTGGACGAGCAGTACTTC.

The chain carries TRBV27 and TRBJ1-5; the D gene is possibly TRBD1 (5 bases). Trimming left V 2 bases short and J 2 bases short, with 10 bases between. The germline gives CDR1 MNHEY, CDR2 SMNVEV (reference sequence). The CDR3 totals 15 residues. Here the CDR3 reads CASSLAQDGNQPQHF. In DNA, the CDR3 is TGTGCCAGCAGTTTAGCACAGGATGGCAATCAGCCCCAGCATTTT.

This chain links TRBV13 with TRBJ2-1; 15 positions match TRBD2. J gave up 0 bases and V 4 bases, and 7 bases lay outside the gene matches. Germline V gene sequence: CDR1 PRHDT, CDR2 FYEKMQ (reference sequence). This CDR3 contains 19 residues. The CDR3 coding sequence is TGTGCCAGCAGCTCCGCCGGGACTAGCGGGAGGAGCTCCTACAATGAGCAGTTCTTC. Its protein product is CASSSAGTSGRSSYNEQFF.

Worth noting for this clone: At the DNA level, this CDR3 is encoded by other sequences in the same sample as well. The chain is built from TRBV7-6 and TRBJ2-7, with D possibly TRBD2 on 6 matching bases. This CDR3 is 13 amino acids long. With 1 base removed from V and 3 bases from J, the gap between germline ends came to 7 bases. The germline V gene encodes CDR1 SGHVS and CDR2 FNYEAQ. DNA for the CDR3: TGTGCCAGCAGCTTAGAGACTAGCTACGAGCAGTACTTC. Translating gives CASSLETSYEQYF.

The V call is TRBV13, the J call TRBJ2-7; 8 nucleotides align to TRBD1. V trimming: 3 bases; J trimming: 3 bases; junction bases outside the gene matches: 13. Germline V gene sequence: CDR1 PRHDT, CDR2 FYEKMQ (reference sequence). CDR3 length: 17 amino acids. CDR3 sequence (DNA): TGTGCCAGCAGCTTTCTGGTCCAGGGACAGGACCGCTACGAGCAGTACTTC. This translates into CASSFLVQGQDRYEQYF.

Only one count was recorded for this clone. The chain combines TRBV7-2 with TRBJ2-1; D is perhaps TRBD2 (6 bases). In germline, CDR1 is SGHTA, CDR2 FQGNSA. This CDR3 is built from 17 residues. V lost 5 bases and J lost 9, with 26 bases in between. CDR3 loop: CASSKSGPPRLSSEQFF. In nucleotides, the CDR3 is TGTGCCAGCAGCAAAAGCGGGCCCCCCCGCCTTTCAAGTGAGCAGTTCTTC. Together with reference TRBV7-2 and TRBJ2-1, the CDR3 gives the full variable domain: GAGVSQSPSNKVTEKGKDVELRCDPISGHTALYWYRQSLGQGLEFLIYFQGNSAPDKSGLPSDRFSAERTGGSVSTLTIQRTQQEDSAVYLCASSKSGPPRLSSEQFFGPGTRLTVL.

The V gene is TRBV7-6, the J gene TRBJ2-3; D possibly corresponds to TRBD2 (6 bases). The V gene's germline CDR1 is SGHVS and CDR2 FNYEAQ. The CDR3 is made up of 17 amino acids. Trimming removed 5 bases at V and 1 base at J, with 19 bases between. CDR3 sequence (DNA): TGTGCCAGCAGCCCGCACCCCTCTAGCGTTCGCACAGATACGCAGTATTTT. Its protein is CASSPHPSSVRTDTQYF.

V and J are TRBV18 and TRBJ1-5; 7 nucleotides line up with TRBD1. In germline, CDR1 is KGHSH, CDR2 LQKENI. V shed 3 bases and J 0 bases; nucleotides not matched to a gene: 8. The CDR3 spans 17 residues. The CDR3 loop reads CASSPQGGGYSNQPQHF. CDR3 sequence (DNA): TGTGCCAGCTCACCTCAGGGGGGGGGCTATAGCAATCAGCCCCAGCATTTT.

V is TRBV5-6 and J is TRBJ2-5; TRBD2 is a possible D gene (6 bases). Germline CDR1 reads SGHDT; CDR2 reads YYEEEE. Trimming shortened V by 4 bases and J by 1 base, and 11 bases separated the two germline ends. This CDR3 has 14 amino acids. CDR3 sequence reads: CASSLWDFQETQYF. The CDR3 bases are TGTGCCAGCAGCCTATGGGACTTCCAAGAGACCCAGTACTTC.

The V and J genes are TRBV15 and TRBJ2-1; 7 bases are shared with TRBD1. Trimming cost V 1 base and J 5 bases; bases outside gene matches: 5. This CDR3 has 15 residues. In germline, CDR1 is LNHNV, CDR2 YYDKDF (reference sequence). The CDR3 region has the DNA TGTGCCACCAGCAGAGGACAGGGCCAGGACAATGAGCAGTTCTTC. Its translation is CATSRGQGQDNEQFF.

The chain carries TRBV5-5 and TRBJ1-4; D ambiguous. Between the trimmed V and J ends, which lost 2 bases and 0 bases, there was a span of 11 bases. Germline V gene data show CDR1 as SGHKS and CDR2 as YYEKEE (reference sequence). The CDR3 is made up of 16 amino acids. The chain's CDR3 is CASSFPDGATNEKLFF. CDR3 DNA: TGTGCCAGCAGCTTCCCCGACGGAGCAACTAATGAAAAACTGTTTTTT.

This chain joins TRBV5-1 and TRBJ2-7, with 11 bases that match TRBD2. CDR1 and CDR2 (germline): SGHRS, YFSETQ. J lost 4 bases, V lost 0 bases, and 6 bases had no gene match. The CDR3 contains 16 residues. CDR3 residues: CASSLALAGDSYEQYF. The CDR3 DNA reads TGCGCCAGCAGCTTGGCACTAGCGGGAGATTCTTACGAGCAGTACTTC.

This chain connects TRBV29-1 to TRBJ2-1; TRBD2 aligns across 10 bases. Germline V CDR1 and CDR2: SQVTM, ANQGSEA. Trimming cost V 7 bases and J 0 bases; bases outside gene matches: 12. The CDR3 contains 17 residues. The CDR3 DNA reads TGCAGCGCCGGGGGGCCTAGCGGGAGTAGCTCCTACAATGAGCAGTTCTTC. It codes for CSAGGPSGSSSYNEQFF.

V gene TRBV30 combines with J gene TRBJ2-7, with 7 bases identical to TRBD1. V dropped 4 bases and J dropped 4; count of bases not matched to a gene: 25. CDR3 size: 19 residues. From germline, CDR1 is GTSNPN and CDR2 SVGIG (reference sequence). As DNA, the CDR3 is TGTGCCTGGATTACCAAGGAGACTCTTGAGACAGGGCGTCGGTACGAGCAGTACTTC. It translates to CAWITKETLETGRRYEQYF.

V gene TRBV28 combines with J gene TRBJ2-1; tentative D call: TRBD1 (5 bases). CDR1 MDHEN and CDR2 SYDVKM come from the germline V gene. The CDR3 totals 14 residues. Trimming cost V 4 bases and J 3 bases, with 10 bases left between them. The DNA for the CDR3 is TGTGCCAGCAGTTCAACAGGATTCTACAATGAGCAGTTCTTC. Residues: CASSSTGFYNEQFF. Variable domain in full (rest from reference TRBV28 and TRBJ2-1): DVKVTQSSRYLVKRTGEKVFLECVQDMDHENMFWYRQDPGLGLRLIYFSYDVKMKEKGDIPEGYSVSREKKERFSLILESASTNQTSMYLCASSSTGFYNEQFFGPGTRLTVL.

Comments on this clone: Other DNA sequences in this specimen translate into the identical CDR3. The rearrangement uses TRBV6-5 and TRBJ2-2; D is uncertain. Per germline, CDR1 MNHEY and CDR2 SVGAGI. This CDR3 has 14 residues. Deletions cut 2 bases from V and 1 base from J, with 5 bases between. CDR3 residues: CASSYGVNTGELFF. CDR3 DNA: TGTGCCAGCAGTTACGGGGTGAACACCGGGGAGCTGTTTTTT.

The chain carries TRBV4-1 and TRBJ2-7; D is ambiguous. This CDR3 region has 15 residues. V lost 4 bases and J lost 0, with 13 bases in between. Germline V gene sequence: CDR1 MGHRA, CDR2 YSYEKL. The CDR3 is CASSPSPANSYEQYF. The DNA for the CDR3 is TGCGCCAGCAGCCCATCCCCCGCGAACTCCTACGAGCAGTACTTC.

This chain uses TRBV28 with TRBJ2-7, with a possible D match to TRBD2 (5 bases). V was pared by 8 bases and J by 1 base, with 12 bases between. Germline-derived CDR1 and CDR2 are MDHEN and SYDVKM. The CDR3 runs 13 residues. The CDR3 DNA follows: TGTGCCAGCCGGGGTGTAGGGTCCTACGAGCAGTACTTC. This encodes CASRGVGSYEQYF.

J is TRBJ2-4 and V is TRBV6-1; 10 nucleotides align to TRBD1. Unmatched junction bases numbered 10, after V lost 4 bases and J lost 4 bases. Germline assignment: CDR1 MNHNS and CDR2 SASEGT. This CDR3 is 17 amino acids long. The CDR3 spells CASSVVPGQGRKNIQYF. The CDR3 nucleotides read TGTGCCAGCAGTGTTGTACCGGGACAGGGGAGGAAAAACATTCAGTACTTC.

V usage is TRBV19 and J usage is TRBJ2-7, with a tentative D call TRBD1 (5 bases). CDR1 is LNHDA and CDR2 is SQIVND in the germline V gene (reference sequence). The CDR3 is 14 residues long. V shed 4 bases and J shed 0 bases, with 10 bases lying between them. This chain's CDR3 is CASSSREYSYEQYF. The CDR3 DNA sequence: TGTGCCAGTAGTAGCAGGGAATACTCCTACGAGCAGTACTTC.

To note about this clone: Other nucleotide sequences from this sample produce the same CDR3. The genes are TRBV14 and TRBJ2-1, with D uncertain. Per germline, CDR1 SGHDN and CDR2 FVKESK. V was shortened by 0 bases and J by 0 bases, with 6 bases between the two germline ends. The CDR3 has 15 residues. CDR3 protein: CASSQDPSSYNEQFF. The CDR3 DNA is TGTGCCAGCAGCCAAGATCCTTCCTCCTACAATGAGCAGTTCTTC.

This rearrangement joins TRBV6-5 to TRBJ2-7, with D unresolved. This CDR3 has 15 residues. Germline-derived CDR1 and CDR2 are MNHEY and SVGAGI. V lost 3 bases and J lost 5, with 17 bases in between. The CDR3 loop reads CASSYDHPNRNEQYF. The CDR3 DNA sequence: TGTGCCAGCAGTTATGACCATCCCAACAGAAACGAGCAGTACTTC.

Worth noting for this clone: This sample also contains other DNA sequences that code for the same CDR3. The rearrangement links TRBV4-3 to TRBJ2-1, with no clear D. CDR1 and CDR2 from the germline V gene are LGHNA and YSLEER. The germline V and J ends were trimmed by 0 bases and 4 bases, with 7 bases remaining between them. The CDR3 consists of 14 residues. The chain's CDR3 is CASSQDPRYNEQFF. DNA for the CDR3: TGCGCCAGCAGCCAAGACCCTAGATACAATGAGCAGTTCTTC.

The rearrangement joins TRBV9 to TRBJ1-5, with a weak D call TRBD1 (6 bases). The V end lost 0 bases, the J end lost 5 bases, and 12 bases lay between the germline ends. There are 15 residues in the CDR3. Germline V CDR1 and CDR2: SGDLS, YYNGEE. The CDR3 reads CASSVGQGIDQPQHF. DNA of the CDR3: TGTGCCAGCAGCGTAGGCCAGGGGATCGATCAGCCCCAGCATTTT.

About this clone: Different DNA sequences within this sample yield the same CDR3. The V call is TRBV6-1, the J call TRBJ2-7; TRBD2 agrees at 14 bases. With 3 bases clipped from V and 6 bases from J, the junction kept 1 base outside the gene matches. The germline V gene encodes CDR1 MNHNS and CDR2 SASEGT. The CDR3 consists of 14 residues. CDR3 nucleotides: TGTGCCAGCAGTGAGGGACTAGCGGGAGTCGAGCAGTACTTC. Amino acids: CASSEGLAGVEQYF.

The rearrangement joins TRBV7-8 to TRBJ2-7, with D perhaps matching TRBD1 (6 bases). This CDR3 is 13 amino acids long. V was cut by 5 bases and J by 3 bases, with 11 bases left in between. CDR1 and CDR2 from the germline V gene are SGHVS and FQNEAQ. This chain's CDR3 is CASSHTGFYEQYF. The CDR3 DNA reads TGTGCCAGCAGCCATACAGGGTTCTACGAGCAGTACTTC.